This T cell receptor beta chain appears in the sequencing data of a study of blood T cells in healthy people across ages (dated by TCRdb to between 2015 and 2016). At the level of the whole study: In model experiments, roughly one uniquely barcoded TCR beta cDNA molecule per two T cells was captured by template switching. Using deep sequencing normalized with unique cDNA molecular identifiers, the study measured how TCR beta repertoire diversity changes with age. Donors were grouped into four age groups: young (average approximately 15 years), middle-aged (around 39), aged (around 66) and long-lived (roughly 80). To avoid experimental bias, donors of different ages were spread randomly across the sequencing lanes. The study analyzed two additional independent replicas of 1 million unique cDNA reads from the same blood draw for two donors, one aged 18 to 30 and one aged 80 or older. Broader findings and caveats from the paper: Total diversity estimates from one million sequenced T cells were considered lower bounds and underestimates. As age increased, observed TCR beta diversity per million T cells dropped in a roughly linear way, and a significant reduction was already evident by age about 40. Observed TCR beta diversity correlated strongly with the percentage of naive T cells measured by flow cytometry. Because the CMV infection status of the donors was unknown, age-related changes in expanded clonotypes may potentially have been confounded. Compared with the aged group, the long-lived group had more naive CD4+ T cells, fewer expanded clones and increased TCR diversity, a pattern suggesting age selection. Bulk unsorted PBMC profiling prevented conclusive comparison of naive and antigen-experienced compartments.

Reading from cysteine to phenylalanine, the CDR3 counts 18 amino acids. Only the CDR3 part of the read is kept: 54 bases, read in frame from the first base. V trim: 1 base; J trim: 0 bases; unmatched bases: 8. The germline V gene specifies SGHTA as CDR1 and FQGNSA as CDR2. A remark on this clonotype: Its antigen has not been determined. No base quality information exists; no much larger clone differs at one position.

Systemically healthy Caucasian individuals from Russia, 39 in total and aged roughly 6 to 100 years, were included as donors. Ten milliliters of peripheral blood were drawn from each donor into EDTA-treated Vacutainer tubes. Ficoll-Paque density-gradient centrifugation was used to isolate PBMCs, with at least 6 million obtained per sample. Trizol reagent was used to extract total RNA from PBMCs, with at least 5 micrograms per sample. For every donor, flow cytometry on a PBMC aliquot measured the percentage of naive CD45RAhigh/CD27high T cells. Libraries were built with 5' RACE. The second PCR ran for roughly 7 to 12 cycles and used a J-beta primer mix along with a sample-barcoded 5' primer. A unique molecular identifier was introduced onto each TCR beta cDNA molecule by a template-switch 5' adaptor carrying 12 random nucleotides. Each sample yielded at least 3 million CDR3-containing paired-end reads. First-strand cDNA was synthesized from all RNA with the Mint cDNA synthesis kit, primed by a TRBC-specific oligonucleotide. After uracil-DNA glycosylase treatment, a first 18-cycle PCR used universal primers M1SS and BC2_uni_R on all cDNA. Turning to the authors' computational methods: Each sample was normalized by randomly selecting 1 million high-quality reads, each carrying a distinct molecular identifier. Reads with shared molecular identifiers were discarded instead of being binned into consensus sequences. MiTCR, set to a Q25 quality threshold and the strictest error-elimination algorithm, was used for CDR3 identification, clonotype clustering and error correction. A nonparametric unseen species model with Euler transformation was used to estimate a lower bound on total TCR beta diversity. TCRdb passed the public sequencing reads through fastp at Q25 and MiXCR, retaining productive beta sequences. All rows with the same CDR3 protein become a single entry with the most common DNA and genes. What appears here as the V and J calls and clone size reflects TCRdb's work, not the paper's. This sample has fewer than 2,000,000 distinct CDR3 sequences in its table, and about 39% of those were observed once. The ten largest clones represent 20% to 25% of the sample.

Sequenced material: blood. The chain joins TRBV7-2 to TRBJ2-1; TRBD2 lines up with 8 middle nucleotides. This TCR came from a human donor in good health. The CDR3 protein is CASSLDLGGGSSYNEQFF. In nucleotide form, the sequence is TGTGCCAGCAGCTTAGATCTAGGCGGGGGGTCCTCCTACAATGAGCAGTTCTTC.